This T cell receptor (beta chain) was found in a study of T-cell memory formation after mild COVID-19. Overall study: TCR clusters were mostly donor specific.

TCRdb fed the 5' RACE reads into MiXCR, producing one record per CDR3 protein. Of about 620,000 distinct CDR3 sequences listed, approximately 19% are singletons. This clonotype has just a few counts. Its specificity is unknown. Study results and limitations: Among CD4+ contracting clones, most were CM and EM, and CD8+ ones EMRA.

Sample: PBMCs or a T cell subset sorted from them (not recorded which). The clonotype comes from an adult woman who had mild COVID-19 (a few samples of this study predate the infection). Cell type and time point are not known.

In DNA, the CDR3 is TGTGCCAGCTCACCACTTTCCGTATCTGGAAACACCATATATTTT. Translating it yields CASSPLSVSGNTIYF. The genes are TRBV18 and TRBJ1-3, with D uncertain. V lost 1 base and J 1 base, leaving 8 bases between the germline ends. Germline V gene sequence: CDR1 KGHSH, CDR2 LQKENI. This CDR3 region has 15 residues.